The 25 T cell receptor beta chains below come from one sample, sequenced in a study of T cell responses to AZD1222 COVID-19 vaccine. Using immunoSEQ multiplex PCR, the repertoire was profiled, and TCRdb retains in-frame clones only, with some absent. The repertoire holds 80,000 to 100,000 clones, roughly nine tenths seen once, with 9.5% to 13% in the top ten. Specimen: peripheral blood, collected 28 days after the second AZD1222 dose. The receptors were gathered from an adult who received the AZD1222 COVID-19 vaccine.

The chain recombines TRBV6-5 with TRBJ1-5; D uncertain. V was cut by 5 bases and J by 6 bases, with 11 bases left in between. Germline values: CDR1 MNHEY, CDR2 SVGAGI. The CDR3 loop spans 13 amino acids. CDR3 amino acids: CASSIAGGQPQHF. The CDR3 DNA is TGTGCCAGCAGTATTGCCGGAGGTCAGCCCCAGCATTTT.

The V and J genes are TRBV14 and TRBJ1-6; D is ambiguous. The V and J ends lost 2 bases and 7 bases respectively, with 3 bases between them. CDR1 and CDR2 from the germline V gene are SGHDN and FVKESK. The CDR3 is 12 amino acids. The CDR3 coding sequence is TGTGCCAGCAGCCAATCAAATTCACCCCTCCACTTT. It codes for CASSQSNSPLHF.

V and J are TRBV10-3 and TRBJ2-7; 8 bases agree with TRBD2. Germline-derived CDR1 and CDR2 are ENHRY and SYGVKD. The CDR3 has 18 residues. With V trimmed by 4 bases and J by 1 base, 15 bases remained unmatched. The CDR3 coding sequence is TGTGCCATCAGTGGTAGCGGGACTAGTAATTCGCCGTCCTACGAGCAGTACTTC. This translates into CAISGSGTSNSPSYEQYF.

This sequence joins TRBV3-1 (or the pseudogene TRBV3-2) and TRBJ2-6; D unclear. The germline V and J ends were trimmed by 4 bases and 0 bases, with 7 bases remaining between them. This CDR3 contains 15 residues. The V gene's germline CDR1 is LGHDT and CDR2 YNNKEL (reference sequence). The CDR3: CASSPPTSGANVLTF. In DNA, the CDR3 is TGTGCCAGCAGCCCCCCGACCTCTGGGGCCAACGTCCTGACTTTC.

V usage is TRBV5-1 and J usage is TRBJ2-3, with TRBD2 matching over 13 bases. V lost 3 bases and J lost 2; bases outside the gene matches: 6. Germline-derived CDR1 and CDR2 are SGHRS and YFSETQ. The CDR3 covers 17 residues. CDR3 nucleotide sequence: TGCGCCAGCAGCTCCTTGGGACTAGCGGGGCCCACAGATACGCAGTATTTT. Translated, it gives CASSSLGLAGPTDTQYF.

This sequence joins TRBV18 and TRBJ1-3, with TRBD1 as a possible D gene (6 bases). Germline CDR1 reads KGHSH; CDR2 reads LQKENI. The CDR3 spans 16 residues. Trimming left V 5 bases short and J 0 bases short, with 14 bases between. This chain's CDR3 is CASSGYEGGSGNTIYF. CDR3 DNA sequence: TGTGCCAGCTCAGGGTACGAAGGGGGCTCTGGAAACACCATATATTTT. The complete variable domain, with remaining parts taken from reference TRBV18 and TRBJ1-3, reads NAGVMQNPRHLVRRRGQEARLRCSPMKGHSHVYWYRQLPEEGLKFMVYLQKENIIDESGMPKERFSAEFPKEGPSILRIQQVVRGDSAAYFCASSGYEGGSGNTIYFGEGSWLTVV.

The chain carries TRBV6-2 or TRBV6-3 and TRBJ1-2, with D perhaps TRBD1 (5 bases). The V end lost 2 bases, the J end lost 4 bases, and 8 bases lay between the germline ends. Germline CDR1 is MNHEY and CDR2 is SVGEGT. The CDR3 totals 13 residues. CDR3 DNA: TGTGCCAGCAGTTACGGCAGGGCCTATGGCTACACCTTC. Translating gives CASSYGRAYGYTF.

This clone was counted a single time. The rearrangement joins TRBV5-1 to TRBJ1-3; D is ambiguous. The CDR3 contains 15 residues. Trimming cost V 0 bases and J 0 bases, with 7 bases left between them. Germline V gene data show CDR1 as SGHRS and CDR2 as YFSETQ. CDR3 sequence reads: CASSLGRASGNTIYF. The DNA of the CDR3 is TGCGCCAGCAGCTTGGGGAGAGCCTCTGGAAACACCATATATTTT.

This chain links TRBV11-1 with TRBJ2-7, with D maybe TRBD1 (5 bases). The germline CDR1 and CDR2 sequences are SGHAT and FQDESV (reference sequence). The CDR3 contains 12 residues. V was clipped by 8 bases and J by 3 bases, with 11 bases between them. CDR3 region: CASARDRYEQYF. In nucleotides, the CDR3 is TGTGCCAGCGCCAGGGATCGCTACGAGCAGTACTTC.

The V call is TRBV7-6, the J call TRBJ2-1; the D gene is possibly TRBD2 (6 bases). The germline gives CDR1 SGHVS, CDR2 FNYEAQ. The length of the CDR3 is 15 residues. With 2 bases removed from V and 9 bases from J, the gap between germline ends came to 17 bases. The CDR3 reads CASSLRVADLSEQFF. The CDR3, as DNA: TGTGCCAGCAGCTTACGGGTAGCGGACCTAAGTGAGCAGTTCTTC.

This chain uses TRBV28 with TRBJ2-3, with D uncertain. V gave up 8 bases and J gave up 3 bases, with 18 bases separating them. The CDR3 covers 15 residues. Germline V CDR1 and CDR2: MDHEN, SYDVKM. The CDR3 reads CASGAASFWTDTQYF. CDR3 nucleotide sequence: TGTGCCAGCGGTGCGGCAAGCTTTTGGACAGATACGCAGTATTTT.

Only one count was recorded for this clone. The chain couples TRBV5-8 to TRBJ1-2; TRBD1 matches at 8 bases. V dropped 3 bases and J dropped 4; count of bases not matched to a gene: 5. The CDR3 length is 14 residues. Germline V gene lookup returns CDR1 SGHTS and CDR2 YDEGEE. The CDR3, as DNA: TGTGCCAGCAGCTCTGGACAGGGAGGCTATGGCTACACCTTC. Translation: CASSSGQGGYGYTF.

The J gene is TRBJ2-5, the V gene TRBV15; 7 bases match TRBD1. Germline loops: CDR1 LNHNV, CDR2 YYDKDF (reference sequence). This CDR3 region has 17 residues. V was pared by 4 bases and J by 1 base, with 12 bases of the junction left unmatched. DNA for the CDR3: TGTGCCACCAGCACTTTCCCTGGCAGGGGGTCCCAAGAGACCCAGTACTTC. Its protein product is CATSTFPGRGSQETQYF.

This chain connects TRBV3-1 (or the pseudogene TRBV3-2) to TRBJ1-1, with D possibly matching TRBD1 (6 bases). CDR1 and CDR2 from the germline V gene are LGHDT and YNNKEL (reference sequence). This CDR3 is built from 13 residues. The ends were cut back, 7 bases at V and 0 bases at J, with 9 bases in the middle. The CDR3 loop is CASKTGLNTEAFF. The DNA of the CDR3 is TGTGCCAGCAAAACAGGGCTGAACACTGAAGCTTTCTTT.

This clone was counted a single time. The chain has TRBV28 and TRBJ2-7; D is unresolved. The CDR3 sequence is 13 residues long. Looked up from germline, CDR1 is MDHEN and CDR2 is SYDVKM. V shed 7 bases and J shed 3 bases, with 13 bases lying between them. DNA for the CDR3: TGTGCCAGCACTCCCGGTGGCAGCTACGAGCAGTACTTC. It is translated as CASTPGGSYEQYF.

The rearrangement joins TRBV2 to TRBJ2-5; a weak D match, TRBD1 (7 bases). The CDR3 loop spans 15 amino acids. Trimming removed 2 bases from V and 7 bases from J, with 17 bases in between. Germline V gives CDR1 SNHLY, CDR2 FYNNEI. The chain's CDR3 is CASSESYRGLGTQYF. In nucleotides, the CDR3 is TGTGCCAGCAGTGAATCCTACAGGGGACTCGGGACCCAGTACTTC.

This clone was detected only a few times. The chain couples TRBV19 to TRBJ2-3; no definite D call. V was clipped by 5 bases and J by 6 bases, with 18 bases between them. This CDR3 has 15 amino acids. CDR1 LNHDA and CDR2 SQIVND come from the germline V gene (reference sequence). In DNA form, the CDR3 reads TGTGCCAGTAGTCAATCGGCACCCCCGAGGGATACGCAGTATTTT. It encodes CASSQSAPPRDTQYF.

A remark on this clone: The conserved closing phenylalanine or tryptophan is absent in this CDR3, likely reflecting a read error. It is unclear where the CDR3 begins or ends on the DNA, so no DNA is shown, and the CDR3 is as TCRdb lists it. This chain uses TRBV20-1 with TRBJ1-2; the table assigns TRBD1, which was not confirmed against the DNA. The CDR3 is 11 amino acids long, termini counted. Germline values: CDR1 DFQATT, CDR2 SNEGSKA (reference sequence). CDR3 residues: CSASHPQGASG.

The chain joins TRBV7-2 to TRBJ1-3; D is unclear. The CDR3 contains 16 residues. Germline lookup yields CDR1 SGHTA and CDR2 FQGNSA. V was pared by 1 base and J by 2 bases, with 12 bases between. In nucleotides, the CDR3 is TGTGCCAGCAGCTTAGATCCTACTACCCCTGGAAACACCATATATTTT. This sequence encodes CASSLDPTTPGNTIYF.

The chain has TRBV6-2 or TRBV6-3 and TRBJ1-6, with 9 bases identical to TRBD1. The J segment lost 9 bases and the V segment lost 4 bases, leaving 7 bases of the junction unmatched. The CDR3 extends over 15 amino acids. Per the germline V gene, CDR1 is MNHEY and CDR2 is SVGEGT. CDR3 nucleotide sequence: TGTGCCAGCAGTTTCCTACAGGGGGCTTTTTCACCCCTCCACTTT. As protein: CASSFLQGAFSPLHF.

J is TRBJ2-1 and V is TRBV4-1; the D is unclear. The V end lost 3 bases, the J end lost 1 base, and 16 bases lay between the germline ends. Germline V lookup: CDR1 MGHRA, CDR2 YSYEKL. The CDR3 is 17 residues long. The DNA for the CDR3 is TGCGCCAGCAGCCACGTAAACATGGGTATATCCTACAATGAGCAGTTCTTC. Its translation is CASSHVNMGISYNEQFF.

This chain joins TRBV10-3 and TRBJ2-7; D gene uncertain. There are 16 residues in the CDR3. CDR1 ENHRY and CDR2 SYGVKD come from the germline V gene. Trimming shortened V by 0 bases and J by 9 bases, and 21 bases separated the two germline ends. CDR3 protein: CAISESLPSLVGVQYF. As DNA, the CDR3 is TGTGCCATCAGTGAGTCTCTTCCTAGTTTGGTCGGTGTGCAGTACTTC.

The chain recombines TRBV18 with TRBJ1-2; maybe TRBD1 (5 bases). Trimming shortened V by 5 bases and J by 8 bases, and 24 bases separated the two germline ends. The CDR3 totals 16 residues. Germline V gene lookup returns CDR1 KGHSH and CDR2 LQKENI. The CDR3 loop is CASSSSRQGTGVGYTF. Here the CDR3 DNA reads TGTGCCAGCTCATCCTCCCGTCAGGGCACCGGAGTCGGCTACACCTTC.

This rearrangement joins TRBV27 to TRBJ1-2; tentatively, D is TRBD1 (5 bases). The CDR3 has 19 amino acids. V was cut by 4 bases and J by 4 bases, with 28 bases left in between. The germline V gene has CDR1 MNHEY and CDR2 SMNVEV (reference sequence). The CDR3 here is CASSSSAPTRDWKPYGYTF. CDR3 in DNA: TGTGCCAGCAGTTCCTCCGCCCCTACCCGGGACTGGAAGCCCTATGGCTACACCTTC.

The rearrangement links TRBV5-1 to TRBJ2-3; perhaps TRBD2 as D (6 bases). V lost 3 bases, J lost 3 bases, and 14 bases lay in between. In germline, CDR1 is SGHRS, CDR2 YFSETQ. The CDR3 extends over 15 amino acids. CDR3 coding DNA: TGCGCCAGCAGCTCGTCGGGGGTCCAAACAGATACGCAGTATTTT. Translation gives CASSSSGVQTDTQYF.